This TCR beta chain was recorded in a study of blood T cell repertoires in COVID-19. The wider study: PBMCs, B-cell-depleted T cells, or T cells were the source of the cDNA or gDNA that made up the material.

This CDR3 is 14 amino acids long. Deletions cut 3 bases from V and 4 bases from J, with 9 bases between. Per germline, CDR1 WNHNN and CDR2 SYGVQD (reference sequence). Authors' processing steps: Estimation of nucleated cell counts relied on the amplification of reference gene primers. Measured with immunoSEQ multiplex PCR; TCRdb has only the in-frame clones, and not every one. Clone size and the V and J calls come from that table; the DNA yielded D and trimming. In the table there are some 150,000 clones, more than 85% of which are singletons. The clonotype was recovered from a woman in her 70s with acute or convalescent COVID-19. Sequenced: peripheral blood. V is TRBV10-1 and J is TRBJ2-2; weak D call: TRBD2 (5 bases). CDR3 protein: CASSDPRGTGELFF. CDR3 sequence (DNA): TGCGCCAGCAGTGACCCCCGGGGCACCGGGGAGCTGTTTTTT.